This T cell receptor beta chain stems from a study of blood T cell repertoires in COVID-19. Overall study: Whether acute or convalescent, the COVID-19 samples came from the United States, Italy and Spain. The cDNA or gDNA used as material had been derived from T cells, B-cell-depleted T cells, or PBMCs.

Profiled with immunoSEQ multiplex PCR; TCRdb holds only in-frame clones, not every one. The repertoire holds about 190,000 clones, with 80% to 90% as singletons. Germline V gene data show CDR1 as LGHNA and CDR2 as YSLEER. This CDR3 spans 14 amino acids. Trimming removed 1 base at V and 5 bases at J, with 9 bases between. This clone was picked up a small number of times. The clonotype was recovered from a man in his fifties with active or convalescent COVID-19. Material: peripheral blood. The chain employs TRBV4-3 and TRBJ2-1, with a possible D match to TRBD2 (6 bases). Here the CDR3 DNA reads TGCGCCAGCAGCCAAGCACTAGCCAACAATGAGCAGTTCTTC. Translating gives CASSQALANNEQFF.